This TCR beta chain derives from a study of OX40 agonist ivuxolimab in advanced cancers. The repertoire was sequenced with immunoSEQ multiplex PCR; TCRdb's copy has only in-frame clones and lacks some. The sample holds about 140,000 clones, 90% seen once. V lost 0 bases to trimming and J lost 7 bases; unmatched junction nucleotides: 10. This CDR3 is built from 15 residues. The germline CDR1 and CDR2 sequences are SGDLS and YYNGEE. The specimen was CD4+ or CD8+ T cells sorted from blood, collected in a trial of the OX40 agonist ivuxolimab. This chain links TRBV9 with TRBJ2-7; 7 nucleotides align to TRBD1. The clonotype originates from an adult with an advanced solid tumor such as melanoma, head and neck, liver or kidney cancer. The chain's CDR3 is CASSVGYRGFREQYF. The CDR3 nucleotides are TGTGCCAGCAGCGTAGGTTACAGGGGATTCAGGGAGCAGTACTTC.